This entry concerns a single T cell receptor beta chain. V was trimmed by 0 bases and J by 6 bases, leaving 9 bases between them. This CDR3 has 13 amino acids. In germline, CDR1 is SGHAT, CDR2 FQNNGV. This specimen belongs to a study of blood T cell repertoires in COVID-19. Sequenced by immunoSEQ multiplex PCR; TCRdb stores in-frame clones only, minus some. In the table there are approximately 270,000 clones, 70% to 90% of which are singletons. The V gene is TRBV11-2, the J gene TRBJ2-7; maybe TRBD1 (5 bases). Input material: peripheral blood. The clonotype was recovered from a man younger than 30 with active or convalescent COVID-19. The CDR3 region has the DNA TGTGCCAGCAGCTTAGAACCAGGGCCCGAGCAGTACTTC. Its protein product is CASSLEPGPEQYF. Based on the CDR3 plus reference TRBV11-2 and TRBJ2-7, the full variable domain is EAGVAQSPRYKIIEKRQSVAFWCNPISGHATLYWYQQILGQGPKLLIQFQNNGVVDDSQLPKDRFSAERLKGVDSTLKIQPAKLEDSAVYLCASSLEPGPEQYFGPGTRLTVT.